The TCR beta chain described here comes from a study of early T cells in non-severe SARS-CoV-2 infection. Study outcomes and limitations: VDJdb-based matching was biased toward anti-spike CD8 responses and missed private and CD4 specificities.

A note on this clonotype: Its antigen is not known.

Unique molecular identifiers (one per individual cDNA molecule) were attached. TCRdb fed the 5' RACE reads into MiXCR, producing one record per CDR3 protein. Among some 100,000 distinct CDR3 sequences, roughly 14% were seen once, and the ten largest hold less than 0.6%. The CDR3 runs 16 residues. V lost 6 bases, J lost 8 bases, and 16 bases stayed unmatched. Germline assignment: CDR1 SNHLY and CDR2 FYNNEI. Sequencing was carried out using whole blood. The sequence was obtained from an adult who was a healthcare worker with PCR-confirmed SARS-CoV-2 infection or an uninfected control (not recorded which). The J gene is TRBJ1-2, the V gene TRBV2; 9 nucleotides align to TRBD1. The DNA of the CDR3 is TGTGCCAGCAGCACGAGGATCCGGGACAGGGCCAGGGGCTACACCTTC. Encoded protein: CASSTRIRDRARGYTF.